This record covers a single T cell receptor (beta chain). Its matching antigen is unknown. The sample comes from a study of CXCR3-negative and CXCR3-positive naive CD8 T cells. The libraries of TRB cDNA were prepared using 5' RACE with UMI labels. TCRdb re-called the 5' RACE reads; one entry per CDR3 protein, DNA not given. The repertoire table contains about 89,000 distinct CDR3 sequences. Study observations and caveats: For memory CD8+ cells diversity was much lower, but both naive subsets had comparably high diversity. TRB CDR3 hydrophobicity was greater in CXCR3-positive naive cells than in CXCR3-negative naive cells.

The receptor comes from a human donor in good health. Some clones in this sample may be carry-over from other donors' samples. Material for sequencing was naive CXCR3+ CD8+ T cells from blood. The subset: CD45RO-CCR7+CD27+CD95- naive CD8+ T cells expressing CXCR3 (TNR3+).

The chain's CDR3 is CASSFIPSGSMDTQYF. The chain uses TRBV11-1 and TRBJ2-3; TCRdb's D gene call, TRBD2, goes unchecked for lack of DNA. The CDR3 extends over 16 amino acids. From germline, CDR1 is SGHAT and CDR2 FQDESV (reference sequence).